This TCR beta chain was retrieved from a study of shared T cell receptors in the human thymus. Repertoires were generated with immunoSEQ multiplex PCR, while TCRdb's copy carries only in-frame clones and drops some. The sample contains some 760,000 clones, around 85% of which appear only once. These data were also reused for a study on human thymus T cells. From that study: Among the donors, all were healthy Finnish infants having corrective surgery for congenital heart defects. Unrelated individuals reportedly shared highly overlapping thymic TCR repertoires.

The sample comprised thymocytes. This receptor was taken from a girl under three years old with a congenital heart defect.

The CDR3 loop is CASSLATREPYNEQFF. The CDR3 region has the DNA TGTGCCAGCAGCCTCGCCACTAGGGAGCCCTACAATGAGCAGTTCTTC. The chain employs TRBV5-6 and TRBJ2-1; D perhaps matches TRBD2 (5 bases). The V end lost 4 bases, the J end lost 2 bases, and 16 bases lay between the germline ends. This CDR3 has 16 amino acids. Germline V gene sequence: CDR1 SGHDT, CDR2 YYEEEE.